The 23 T cell receptor beta chains below come from one sample, sequenced in a study of sequential checkpoint blockade in melanoma. Treatment specified: randomized to nivolumab then ipilimumab (arm A) or the reverse (arm B). Clones were read by immunoSEQ multiplex PCR, and TCRdb kept only the in-frame ones, dropping some. The table lists tens of thousands of clones, approximately 86% of them singletons. The starting material was CD8+ T cells sorted from blood (inferred from file names), obtained from a patient given nivolumab and ipilimumab in sequence. These receptors were obtained from a human donor with melanoma.

This clone was counted only a few times. This chain connects TRBV19 to TRBJ2-7; possible D gene TRBD1, 5 bases. CDR3 length equals 15 residues. V was cut by 2 bases and J by 3 bases, with 14 bases left in between. Germline CDR1 and CDR2: LNHDA and SQIVND (reference sequence). CDR3 coding DNA: TGTGCCAGTAGTATATTCCAGGGTCCGTACTACGAGCAGTACTTC. Its translation: CASSIFQGPYYEQYF.

The rearrangement joins TRBV6-5 to TRBJ2-7; 7 bases map to TRBD1. Germline CDR1 is MNHEY and CDR2 is SVGAGI. The CDR3 has 15 amino acids. Trimming at V came to 2 bases and at J to 2 bases, leaving 6 bases not matched to a gene. The CDR3 loop reads CASSYPGQPPYEQYF. The DNA of the CDR3 is TGTGCCAGCAGTTACCCGGGACAGCCCCCCTACGAGCAGTACTTC.

This clone showed up just once. This chain connects TRBV5-6 to TRBJ2-7; 10 nucleotides line up with TRBD1. Unmatched junction bases numbered 6, after V lost 1 base and J lost 5 bases. The CDR3 spans 15 residues. Germline V gene lookup returns CDR1 SGHDT and CDR2 YYEEEE. CDR3 nucleotides: TGTGCCAGCAGCTTGTCGGACAGGGGGATTAACGAGCAGTACTTC. Translation gives CASSLSDRGINEQYF.

This clone was found once. The rearrangement links TRBV19 to TRBJ2-5, with 7 bases fitting TRBD2. The J call may be faulty, since TRBJ2-7 better matches the DNA end. Germline V CDR1 and CDR2: LNHDA, SQIVND (reference sequence). The CDR3 is 15 residues long. CDR3 DNA sequence: TGTGCCAGTAGTCCCTTTTCGGGGGGCTCCTACGAGCAGTACTTC. Encoded protein: CASSPFSGGSYEQYF.

This chain joins TRBV5-8 and TRBJ2-7, with 7 bases lining up with TRBD2. V trimming: 1 base; J trimming: 1 base; junction bases outside the gene matches: 8. The germline gives CDR1 SGHTS, CDR2 YDEGEE. CDR3 length equals 16 residues. The CDR3, as DNA: TGTGCCAGCAGCTTGCTTGGGGGGGGAATTTCCTACGAGCAGTACTTC. It yields the protein CASSLLGGGISYEQYF.

The sample holds a few counts of this clone. The chain employs TRBV14 and TRBJ1-6; D might be TRBD1 (6 bases). The CDR3 spans 16 residues. The V end lost 3 bases, the J end lost 4 bases, and 13 bases lay between the germline ends. CDR1 is SGHDN and CDR2 is FVKESK in the germline V gene. CDR3 sequence reads: CASSHVRQAYNSPLHF. The CDR3, as DNA: TGTGCCAGCAGCCATGTACGACAGGCTTATAATTCACCCCTCCACTTT.

This chain links TRBV7-4 with TRBJ2-7; 10 bases align to TRBD2. V trimming: 6 bases; J trimming: 5 bases; junction bases outside the gene matches: 7. The CDR3 contains 14 residues. The germline CDR1 and CDR2 sequences are SGHVT and SQSDAQ. The CDR3 protein is CASSSAGGRDEQYF. The CDR3 DNA follows: TGTGCCAGCAGTTCAGCGGGGGGGCGGGACGAGCAGTACTTC.

This clone showed up just once. J is TRBJ2-1 and V is TRBV25-1, with D tentatively TRBD1 (7 bases). Looked up from germline, CDR1 is MGHDK and CDR2 is SYGVNS. The CDR3 is 14 residues long. V was cut by 2 bases and J by 3 bases, with 8 bases left in between. CDR3 DNA: TGTGCCAGCAGTGAACAGGGGGGCTACAATGAGCAGTTCTTC. Translation gives CASSEQGGYNEQFF.

The J gene is TRBJ2-7, the V gene TRBV7-2; 12 nucleotides match TRBD2. The length of the CDR3 is 17 residues. V lost 5 bases and J lost 5; bases outside the gene matches: 13. CDR1 is SGHTA, CDR2 FQGNSA, per germline. In nucleotides, the CDR3 is TGTGCCAGCAGCGCGCAGCGACTAGCGGGGGCTTCCCACGAGCAGTACTTC. It specifies CASSAQRLAGASHEQYF.

CDR3 sequence (DNA): TGTGCCAGCAGCATCCCAGGGGTTGGCTACACCTTC. Its translation is CASSIPGVGYTF. The V and J genes are TRBV2 and TRBJ1-2, with D possibly being TRBD1 (6 bases). The CDR3 runs to 12 residues. Germline V gives CDR1 SNHLY, CDR2 FYNNEI. V gave up 6 bases and J gave up 7 bases, with 12 bases separating them.

V usage is TRBV6-6 and J usage is TRBJ2-2; weak D call: TRBD2 (5 bases). The CDR3 contains 14 residues. V lost 6 bases, J lost 3 bases, and 11 bases lay in between. Germline CDR1 reads MNHNY; CDR2 reads SVGAGI (reference sequence). CDR3 loop: CASRRGRYTGELFF. Written as DNA, the CDR3 is TGTGCCAGCAGGAGAGGGAGATACACCGGGGAGCTGTTTTTT.

This rearrangement joins TRBV5-1 to TRBJ2-1, with TRBD2 matching over 7 bases. The CDR3 contains 14 residues. In germline, CDR1 is SGHRS, CDR2 YFSETQ. V shed 2 bases and J 5 bases; nucleotides not matched to a gene: 4. The CDR3 protein is CASSFGGSNNEQFF. In nucleotides, the CDR3 is TGCGCCAGCAGCTTCGGCGGGAGTAACAATGAGCAGTTCTTC.

The chain combines TRBV4-2 with TRBJ2-7; perhaps TRBD1 as D (6 bases). The V end lost 0 bases, the J end lost 7 bases, and 13 bases lay between the germline ends. The germline V gene encodes CDR1 LGHNA and CDR2 YNFKEQ. The CDR3 spans 14 residues. In nucleotides, the CDR3 is TGTGCCAGCAGCCAAGAATCAGGAACAGGGGAGCAGTACTTC. This encodes CASSQESGTGEQYF.

The V and J genes are TRBV15 and TRBJ2-5; 13 positions agree with TRBD2. The germline CDR1 and CDR2 sequences are LNHNV and YYDKDF (reference sequence). With 0 bases clipped from V and 5 bases from J, the junction kept 9 bases outside the gene matches. This CDR3 contains 18 residues. CDR3 nucleotide sequence: TGTGCCACCAGCAGAGAGAGGACTAGCGGGAGATCCGGGGAGACCCAGTACTTC. Its translation is CATSRERTSGRSGETQYF.

A few counts support this clone. The chain carries TRBV18 and TRBJ1-4; no clear D. Germline V gene sequence: CDR1 KGHSH, CDR2 LQKENI. V was trimmed by 3 bases and J by 4 bases, leaving 9 bases between them. This CDR3 has 14 amino acids. The CDR3 DNA is TGTGCCAGCTCACCCGTATCACTTAATGAAAAACTGTTTTTT. As protein: CASSPVSLNEKLFF.

This clone has a single count. The CDR3 nucleotides read TGTGCCAGCAGCTTAGGGGCAGGAGCTAGCACAGATACGCAGTATTTT. Protein product: CASSLGAGASTDTQYF. V gene TRBV7-3 combines with J gene TRBJ2-3; tentative D call: TRBD1 (5 bases). The CDR3 totals 16 residues. From germline, CDR1 is SGHTA and CDR2 FQGTGA. With 2 bases removed from V and 0 bases from J, the gap between germline ends came to 12 bases.

This clone was observed once. The gene calls are TRBV27 and TRBJ2-3; 11 positions match TRBD2. The junction had 6 bases not matched to a gene; V was cut back by 6 bases and J by 4 bases. CDR1 MNHEY and CDR2 SMNVEV come from the germline V gene (reference sequence). The CDR3 is made up of 15 amino acids. CDR3 sequence: CASSISGGAADTQYF. The CDR3 DNA reads TGTGCCAGCAGCATTAGCGGGGGGGCCGCAGATACGCAGTATTTT.

The rearrangement links TRBV5-6 to TRBJ2-7; TRBD1 matches 8 bases. J was trimmed by 4 bases and V by 0 bases; bases with no gene match: 9. The germline gives CDR1 SGHDT, CDR2 YYEEEE. This CDR3 has 16 amino acids. CDR3 loop: CASSLVTGQAAYEQYF. CDR3 DNA: TGTGCCAGCAGCTTGGTTACGGGACAGGCGGCATACGAGCAGTACTTC.

The chain links TRBV5-1 to TRBJ1-2; 10 nucleotides agree with TRBD1. The ends lost 6 bases at V and 3 bases at J; junction bases unmatched: 5. Germline lookup yields CDR1 SGHRS and CDR2 YFSETQ. CDR3 size: 14 residues. CDR3 sequence (DNA): TGCGCCAGCATCCCCGGGACAGGGGACTATGGCTACACCTTC. It is translated as CASIPGTGDYGYTF.

The CDR3 nucleotides read TGTGCCAGCAGCTTAGCTAGCTCTTCCTCTGGCGAGCAGTACTTC. It yields the protein CASSLASSSSGEQYF. V is TRBV7-2 and J is TRBJ2-7; the D is unclear. CDR1 is SGHTA and CDR2 is FQGNSA in the germline V gene. The CDR3 loop spans 15 amino acids. V dropped 0 bases and J dropped 6 bases, with 15 bases sitting between them.

This clone was detected only a few times. V is TRBV7-9 and J is TRBJ2-6, with 10 bases matching TRBD2. Germline V CDR1 and CDR2: SEHNR, FQNEAQ (reference sequence). V gave up 5 bases and J gave up 0 bases; unmatched junction bases: 7. The CDR3 length is 18 residues. The DNA of the CDR3 is TGTGCCAGCAGCCCTTTCGGACTAGCGGTCTCTGGGGCCAACGTCCTGACTTTC. It is translated as CASSPFGLAVSGANVLTF. The full variable domain, completed using reference TRBV7-9 and TRBJ2-6, is DTGVSQNPRHKITKRGQNVTFRCDPISEHNRLYWYRQTLGQGPEFLTYFQNEAQLEKSRLLSDRFSAERPKGSFSTLEIQRTEQGDSAMYLCASSPFGLAVSGANVLTFGAGSRLTVL.

The rearrangement uses TRBV5-6 and TRBJ2-7; possibly TRBD1 for D (7 bases). V lost 2 bases and J lost 5, with 11 bases in between. CDR1 and CDR2 (germline): SGHDT, YYEEEE. The CDR3 contains 13 residues. Here the CDR3 DNA reads TGTGCCAGCAGCTTCGACAGGGAGGACGAGCAGTACTTC. Translation gives CASSFDREDEQYF. The full variable domain, with the rest looked up from reference TRBV5-6 and TRBJ2-7, is DAGVTQSPTHLIKTRGQQVTLRCSPKSGHDTVSWYQQALGQGPQFIFQYYEEEERQRGNFPDRFSGHQFPNYSSELNVNALLLGDSALYLCASSFDREDEQYFGPGTRLTVT.

CDR3 nucleotide sequence: TGTGCCAGCAGCGAGACCTCTGGGGGAGGGTTGGCGAATGAGCAGTTCTTC. Protein product: CASSETSGGGLANEQFF. This chain connects TRBV9 to TRBJ2-1, with 7 bases matching TRBD2. Germline trimming cut 3 bases from V and 7 bases from J; bases unmatched to any gene: 16. CDR3 size: 17 residues. The germline CDR1 and CDR2 sequences are SGDLS and YYNGEE. The full variable domain, its missing parts supplied by reference TRBV9 and TRBJ2-1, is DSGVTQTPKHLITATGQRVTLRCSPRSGDLSVYWYQQSLDQGLQFLIQYYNGEERAKGNILERFSAQQFPDLHSELNLSSLELGDSALYFCASSETSGGGLANEQFFGPGTRLTVL.